This T cell receptor beta chain is drawn from a study of blood T cell repertoires in COVID-19. Cohort assignment relied on participant-reported clinical history. Measured with immunoSEQ multiplex PCR; TCRdb has only the in-frame clones, and not every one. The sample has 150,000 to 200,000 clones; roughly 90% are singletons. Sample: PBMCs or T cells enriched from blood (not recorded which). The receptor comes from a human donor with acute COVID-19. The donor label of this sample is uncertain.

CDR3 region: CASSVRRTGNSGELFF. The CDR3, as DNA: TGTGCCAGCAGTGTTAGGAGGACCGGGAATAGCGGGGAGCTGTTTTTT. This chain links TRBV2 with TRBJ2-2; a weak D match, TRBD2 (5 bases). The CDR3 covers 16 residues. Per the germline V gene, CDR1 is SNHLY and CDR2 is FYNNEI. V lost 4 bases and J lost 7, with 19 bases in between.